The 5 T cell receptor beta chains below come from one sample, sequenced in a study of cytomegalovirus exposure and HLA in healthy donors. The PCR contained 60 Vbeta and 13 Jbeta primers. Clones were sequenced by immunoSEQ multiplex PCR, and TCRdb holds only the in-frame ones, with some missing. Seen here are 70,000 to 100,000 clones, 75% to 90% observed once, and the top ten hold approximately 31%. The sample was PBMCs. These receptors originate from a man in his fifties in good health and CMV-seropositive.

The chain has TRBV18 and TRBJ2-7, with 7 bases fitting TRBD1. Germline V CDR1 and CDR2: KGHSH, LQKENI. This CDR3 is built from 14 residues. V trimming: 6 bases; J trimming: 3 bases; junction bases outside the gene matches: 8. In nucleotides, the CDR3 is TGTGCCAGCTCTGAAAGGGACAGTTTCTACGAGCAGTACTTC. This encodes CASSERDSFYEQYF.

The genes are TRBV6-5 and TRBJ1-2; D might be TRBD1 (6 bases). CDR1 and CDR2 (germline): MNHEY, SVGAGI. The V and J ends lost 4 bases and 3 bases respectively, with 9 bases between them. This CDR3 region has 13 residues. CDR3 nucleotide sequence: TGTGCCAGCAGTTGGGCAGGGGACTATGGCTACACCTTC. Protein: CASSWAGDYGYTF.

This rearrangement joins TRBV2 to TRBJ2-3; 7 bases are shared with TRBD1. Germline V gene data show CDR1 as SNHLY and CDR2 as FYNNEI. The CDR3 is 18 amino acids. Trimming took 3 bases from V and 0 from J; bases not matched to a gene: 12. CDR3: CASSDVGGLAASTDTQYF. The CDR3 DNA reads TGTGCCAGCAGTGATGTAGGGGGCCTAGCCGCTAGCACAGATACGCAGTATTTT.

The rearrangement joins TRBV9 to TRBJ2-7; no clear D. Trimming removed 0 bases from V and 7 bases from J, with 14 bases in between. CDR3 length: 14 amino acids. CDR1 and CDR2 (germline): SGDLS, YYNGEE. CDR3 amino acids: CASSVAGDDWEQYF. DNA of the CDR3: TGTGCCAGCAGCGTAGCAGGCGATGATTGGGAGCAGTACTTC. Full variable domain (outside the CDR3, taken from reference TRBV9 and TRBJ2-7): DSGVTQTPKHLITATGQRVTLRCSPRSGDLSVYWYQQSLDQGLQFLIQYYNGEERAKGNILERFSAQQFPDLHSELNLSSLELGDSALYFCASSVAGDDWEQYFGPGTRLTVT.

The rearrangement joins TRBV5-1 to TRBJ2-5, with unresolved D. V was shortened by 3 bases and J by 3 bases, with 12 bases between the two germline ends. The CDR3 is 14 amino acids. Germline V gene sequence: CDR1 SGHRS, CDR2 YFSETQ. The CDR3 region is CASSSTSRKETQYF. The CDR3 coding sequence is TGCGCCAGCAGCTCCACTTCTAGGAAAGAGACCCAGTACTTC.